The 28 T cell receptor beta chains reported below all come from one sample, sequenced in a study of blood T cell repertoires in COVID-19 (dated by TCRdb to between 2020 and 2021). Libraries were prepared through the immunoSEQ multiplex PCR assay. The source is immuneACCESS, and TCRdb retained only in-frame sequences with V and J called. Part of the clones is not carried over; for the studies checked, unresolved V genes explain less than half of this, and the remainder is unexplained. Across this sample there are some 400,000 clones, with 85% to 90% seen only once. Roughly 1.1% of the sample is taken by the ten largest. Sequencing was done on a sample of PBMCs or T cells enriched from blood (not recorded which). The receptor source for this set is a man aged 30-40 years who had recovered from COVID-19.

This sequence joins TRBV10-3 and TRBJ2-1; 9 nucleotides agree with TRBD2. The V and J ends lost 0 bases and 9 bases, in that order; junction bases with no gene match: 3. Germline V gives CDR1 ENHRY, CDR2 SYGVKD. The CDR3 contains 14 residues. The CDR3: CAISESETSGEQFF. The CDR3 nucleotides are TGTGCCATCAGTGAGTCTGAGACTAGCGGTGAGCAGTTCTTC.

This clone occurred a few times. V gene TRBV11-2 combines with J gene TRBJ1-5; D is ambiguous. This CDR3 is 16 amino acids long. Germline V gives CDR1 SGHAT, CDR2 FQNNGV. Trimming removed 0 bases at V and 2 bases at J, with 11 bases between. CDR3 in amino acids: CASSLEAGGRNQPQHF. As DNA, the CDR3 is TGTGCCAGCAGCTTAGAGGCAGGTGGGCGCAATCAGCCCCAGCATTTT.

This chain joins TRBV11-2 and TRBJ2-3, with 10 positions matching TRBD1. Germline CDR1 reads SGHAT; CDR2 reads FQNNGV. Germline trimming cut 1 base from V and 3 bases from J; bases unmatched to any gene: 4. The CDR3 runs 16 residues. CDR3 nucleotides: TGTGCCAGCAGCTTAGCGACAGGGGGCATGACAGATACGCAGTATTTT. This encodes CASSLATGGMTDTQYF. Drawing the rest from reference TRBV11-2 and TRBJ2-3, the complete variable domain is EAGVAQSPRYKIIEKRQSVAFWCNPISGHATLYWYQQILGQGPKLLIQFQNNGVVDDSQLPKDRFSAERLKGVDSTLKIQPAKLEDSAVYLCASSLATGGMTDTQYFGPGTRLTVL.

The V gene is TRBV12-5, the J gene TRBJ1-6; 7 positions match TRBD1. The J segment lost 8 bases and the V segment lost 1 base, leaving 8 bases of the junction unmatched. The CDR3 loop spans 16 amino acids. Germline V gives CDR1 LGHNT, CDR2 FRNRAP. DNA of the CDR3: TGTGCTAGTGGTTTGGCTCATACAGGGGCCGATTCACCCCTCCACTTT. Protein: CASGLAHTGADSPLHF.

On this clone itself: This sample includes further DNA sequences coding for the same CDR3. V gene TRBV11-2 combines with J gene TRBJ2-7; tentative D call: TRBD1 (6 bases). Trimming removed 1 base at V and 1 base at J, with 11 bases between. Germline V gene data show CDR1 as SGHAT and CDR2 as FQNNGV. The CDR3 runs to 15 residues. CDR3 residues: CASSLGGTGSYEQYF. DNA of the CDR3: TGTGCCAGCAGCTTAGGCGGTACAGGGTCCTACGAGCAGTACTTC.

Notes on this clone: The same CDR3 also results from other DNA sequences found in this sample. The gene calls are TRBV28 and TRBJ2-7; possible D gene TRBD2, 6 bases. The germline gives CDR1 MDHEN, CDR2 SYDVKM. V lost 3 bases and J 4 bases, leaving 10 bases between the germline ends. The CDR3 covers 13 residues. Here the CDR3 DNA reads TGTGCCAGCAGTTTCTCTGGAGGGTACGAGCAGTACTTC. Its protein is CASSFSGGYEQYF.

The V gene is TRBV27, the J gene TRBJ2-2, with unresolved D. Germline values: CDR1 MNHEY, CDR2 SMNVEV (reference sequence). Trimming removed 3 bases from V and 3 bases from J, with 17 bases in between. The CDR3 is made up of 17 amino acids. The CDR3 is CASSFRVSAWDTGELFF. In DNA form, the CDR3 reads TGTGCCAGCAGTTTTCGCGTGTCAGCGTGGGACACCGGGGAGCTGTTTTTT.

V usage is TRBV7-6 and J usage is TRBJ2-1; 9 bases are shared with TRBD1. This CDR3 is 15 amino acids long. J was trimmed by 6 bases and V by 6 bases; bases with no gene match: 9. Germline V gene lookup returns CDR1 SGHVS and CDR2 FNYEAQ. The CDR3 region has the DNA TGTGCCAGCAGTCCAGGACAGGGGAGCGTCAATGAGCAGTTCTTC. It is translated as CASSPGQGSVNEQFF. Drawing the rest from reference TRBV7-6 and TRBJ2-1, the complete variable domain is GAGVSQSPRYKVTKRGQDVALRCDPISGHVSLYWYRQALGQGPEFLTYFNYEAQQDKSGLPNDRFSAERPEGSISTLTIQRTEQRDSAMYRCASSPGQGSVNEQFFGPGTRLTVL.

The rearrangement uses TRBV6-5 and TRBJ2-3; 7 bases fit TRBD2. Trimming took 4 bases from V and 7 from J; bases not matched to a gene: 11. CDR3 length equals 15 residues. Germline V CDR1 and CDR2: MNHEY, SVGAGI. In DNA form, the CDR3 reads TGTGCCAGCAGTTCCCGGGCGGGAGAGGGGAATACGCAGTATTTT. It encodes CASSSRAGEGNTQYF.

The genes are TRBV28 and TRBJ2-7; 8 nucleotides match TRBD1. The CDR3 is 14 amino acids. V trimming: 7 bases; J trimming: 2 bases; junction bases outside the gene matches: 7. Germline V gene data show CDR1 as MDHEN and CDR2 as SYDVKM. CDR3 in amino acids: CASTPTGVPYEQYF. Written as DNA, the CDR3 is TGTGCCAGCACGCCGACAGGGGTCCCCTACGAGCAGTACTTC. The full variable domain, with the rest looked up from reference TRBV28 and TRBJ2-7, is DVKVTQSSRYLVKRTGEKVFLECVQDMDHENMFWYRQDPGLGLRLIYFSYDVKMKEKGDIPEGYSVSREKKERFSLILESASTNQTSMYLCASTPTGVPYEQYFGPGTRLTVT.

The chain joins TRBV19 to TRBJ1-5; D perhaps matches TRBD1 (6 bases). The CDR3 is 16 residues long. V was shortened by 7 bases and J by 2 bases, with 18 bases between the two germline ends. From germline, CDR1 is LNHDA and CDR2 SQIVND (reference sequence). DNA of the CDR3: TGTGCCAGTATCCAACAGGGATGGGATGGCAATCAGCCCCAGCATTTT. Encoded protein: CASIQQGWDGNQPQHF. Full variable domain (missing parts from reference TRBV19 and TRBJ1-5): DGGITQSPKYLFRKEGQNVTLSCEQNLNHDAMYWYRQDPGQGLRLIYYSQIVNDFQKGDIAEGYSVSREKKESFPLTVTSAQKNPTAFYLCASIQQGWDGNQPQHFGDGTRLSIL.

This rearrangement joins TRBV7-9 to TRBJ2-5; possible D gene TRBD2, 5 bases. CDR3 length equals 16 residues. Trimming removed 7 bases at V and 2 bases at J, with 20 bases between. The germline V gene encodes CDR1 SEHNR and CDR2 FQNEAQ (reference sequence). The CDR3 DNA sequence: TGTGCCAGCATCCCGCGGGCAGGACGCGTTCAAGAGACCCAGTACTTC. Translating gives CASIPRAGRVQETQYF. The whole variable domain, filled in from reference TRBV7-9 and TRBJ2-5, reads DTGVSQNPRHKITKRGQNVTFRCDPISEHNRLYWYRQTLGQGPEFLTYFQNEAQLEKSRLLSDRFSAERPKGSFSTLEIQRTEQGDSAMYLCASIPRAGRVQETQYFGPGTRLLVL.

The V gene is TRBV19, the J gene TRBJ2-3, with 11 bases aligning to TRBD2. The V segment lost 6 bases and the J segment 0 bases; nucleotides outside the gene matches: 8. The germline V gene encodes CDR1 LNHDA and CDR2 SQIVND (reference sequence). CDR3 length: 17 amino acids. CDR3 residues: CASRNSGRAVSTDTQYF. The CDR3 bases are TGTGCCAGTAGAAATAGCGGGAGGGCCGTCAGCACAGATACGCAGTATTTT.

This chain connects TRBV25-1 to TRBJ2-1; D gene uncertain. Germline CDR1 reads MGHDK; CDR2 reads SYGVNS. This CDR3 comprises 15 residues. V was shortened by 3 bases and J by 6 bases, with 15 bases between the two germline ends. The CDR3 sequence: CASSDPGLLGNEQFF. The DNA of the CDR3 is TGTGCCAGCAGTGACCCCGGGTTGCTCGGCAATGAGCAGTTCTTC.

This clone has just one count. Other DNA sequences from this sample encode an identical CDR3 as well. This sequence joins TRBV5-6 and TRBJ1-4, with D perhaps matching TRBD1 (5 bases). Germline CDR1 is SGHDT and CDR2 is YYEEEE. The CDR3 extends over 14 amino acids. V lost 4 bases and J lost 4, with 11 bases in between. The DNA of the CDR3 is TGTGCCAGCAGCCCAGGGCAGGGTAATGAAAAACTGTTTTTT. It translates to CASSPGQGNEKLFF.

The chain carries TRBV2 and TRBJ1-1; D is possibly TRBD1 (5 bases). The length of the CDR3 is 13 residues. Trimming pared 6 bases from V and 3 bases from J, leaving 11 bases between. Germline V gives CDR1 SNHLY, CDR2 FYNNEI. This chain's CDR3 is CASRPDSDTEAFF. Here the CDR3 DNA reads TGTGCCAGCAGACCCGACAGCGACACTGAAGCTTTCTTT.

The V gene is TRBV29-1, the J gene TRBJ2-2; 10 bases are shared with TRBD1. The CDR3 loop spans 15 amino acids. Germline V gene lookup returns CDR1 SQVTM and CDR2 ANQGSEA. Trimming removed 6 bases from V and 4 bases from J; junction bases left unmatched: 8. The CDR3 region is CSVRQGALITGELFF. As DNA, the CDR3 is TGCAGCGTACGACAGGGGGCTTTAATCACCGGGGAGCTGTTTTTT.

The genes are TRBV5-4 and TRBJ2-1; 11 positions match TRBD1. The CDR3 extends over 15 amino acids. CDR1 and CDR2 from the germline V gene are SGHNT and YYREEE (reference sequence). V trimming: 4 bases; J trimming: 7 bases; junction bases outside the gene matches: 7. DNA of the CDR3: TGTGCCAGCAGCCCGTGGACAGGGGGCTGGAATGAGCAGTTCTTC. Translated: CASSPWTGGWNEQFF. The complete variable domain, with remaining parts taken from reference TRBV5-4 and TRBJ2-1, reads ETGVTQSPTHLIKTRGQQVTLRCSSQSGHNTVSWYQQALGQGPQFIFQYYREEENGRGNFPPRFSGLQFPNYSSELNVNALELDDSALYLCASSPWTGGWNEQFFGPGTRLTVL.

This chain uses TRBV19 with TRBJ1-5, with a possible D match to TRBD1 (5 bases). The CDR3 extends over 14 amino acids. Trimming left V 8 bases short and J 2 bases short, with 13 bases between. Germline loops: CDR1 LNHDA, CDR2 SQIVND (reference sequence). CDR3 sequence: CASQDKVGNQPQHF. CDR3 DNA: TGTGCCAGTCAGGACAAGGTGGGCAATCAGCCCCAGCATTTT.

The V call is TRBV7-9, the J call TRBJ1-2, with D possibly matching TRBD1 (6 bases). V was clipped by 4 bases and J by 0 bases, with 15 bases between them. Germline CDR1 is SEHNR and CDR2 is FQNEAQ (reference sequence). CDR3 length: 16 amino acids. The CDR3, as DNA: TGTGCCAGCAGCTATAGACAGGTGATATCTAACTATGGCTACACCTTC. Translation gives CASSYRQVISNYGYTF. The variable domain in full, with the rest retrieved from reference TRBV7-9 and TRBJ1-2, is DTGVSQNPRHKITKRGQNVTFRCDPISEHNRLYWYRQTLGQGPEFLTYFQNEAQLEKSRLLSDRFSAERPKGSFSTLEIQRTEQGDSAMYLCASSYRQVISNYGYTFGSGTRLTVV.

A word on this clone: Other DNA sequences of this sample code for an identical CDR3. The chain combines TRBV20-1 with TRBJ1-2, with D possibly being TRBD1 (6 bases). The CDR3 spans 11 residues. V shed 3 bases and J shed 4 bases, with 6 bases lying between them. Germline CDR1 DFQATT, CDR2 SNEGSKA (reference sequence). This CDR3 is CSARDSYGYTF. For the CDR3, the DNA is TGCAGTGCTAGGGACAGCTATGGCTACACCTTC.

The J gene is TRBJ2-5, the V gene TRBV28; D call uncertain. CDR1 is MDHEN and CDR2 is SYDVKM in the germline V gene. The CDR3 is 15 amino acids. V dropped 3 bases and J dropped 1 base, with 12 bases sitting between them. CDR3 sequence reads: CASSLGILTQETQYF. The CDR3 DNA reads TGTGCCAGCAGTTTGGGCATCCTGACCCAAGAGACCCAGTACTTC.

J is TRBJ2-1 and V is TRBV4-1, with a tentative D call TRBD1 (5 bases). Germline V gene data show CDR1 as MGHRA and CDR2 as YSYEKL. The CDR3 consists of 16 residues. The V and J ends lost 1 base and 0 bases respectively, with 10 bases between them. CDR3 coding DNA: TGCGCCAGCAGCCAAGGGGGCATTAGCTCCTACAATGAGCAGTTCTTC. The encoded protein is CASSQGGISSYNEQFF.

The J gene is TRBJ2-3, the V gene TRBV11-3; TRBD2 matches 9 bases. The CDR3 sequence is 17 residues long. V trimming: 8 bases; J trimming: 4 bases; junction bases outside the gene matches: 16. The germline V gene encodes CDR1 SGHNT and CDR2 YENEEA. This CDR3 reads CASSRQVRASGADTQYF. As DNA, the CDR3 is TGTGCCAGCTCGAGACAGGTTCGGGCTAGCGGGGCAGATACGCAGTATTTT.

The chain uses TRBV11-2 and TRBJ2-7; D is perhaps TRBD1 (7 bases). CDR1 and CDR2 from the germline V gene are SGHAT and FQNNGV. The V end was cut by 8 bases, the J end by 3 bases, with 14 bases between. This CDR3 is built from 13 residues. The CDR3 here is CASSPGGNYEQYF. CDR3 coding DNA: TGTGCCAGCTCCCCAGGGGGGAACTACGAGCAGTACTTC.

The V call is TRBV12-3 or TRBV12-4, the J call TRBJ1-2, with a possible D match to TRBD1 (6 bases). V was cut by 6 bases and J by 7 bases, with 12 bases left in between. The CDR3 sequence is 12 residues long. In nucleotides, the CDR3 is TGTGCCAGCAGCCGAGACAGGATTGGCTACACCTTC. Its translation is CASSRDRIGYTF.

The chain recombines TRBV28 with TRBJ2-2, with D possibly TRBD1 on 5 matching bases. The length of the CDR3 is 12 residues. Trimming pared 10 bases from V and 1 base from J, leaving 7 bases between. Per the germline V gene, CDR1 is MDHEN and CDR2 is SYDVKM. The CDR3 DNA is TGTGCCACGGACAAGAACACCGGGGAGCTGTTTTTT. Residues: CATDKNTGELFF.

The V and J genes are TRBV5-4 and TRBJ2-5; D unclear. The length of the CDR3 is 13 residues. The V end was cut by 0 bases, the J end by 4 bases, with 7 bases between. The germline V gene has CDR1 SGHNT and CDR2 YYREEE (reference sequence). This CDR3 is CASSLDSSETQYF. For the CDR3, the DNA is TGTGCCAGCAGCTTGGACTCGTCAGAGACCCAGTACTTC.